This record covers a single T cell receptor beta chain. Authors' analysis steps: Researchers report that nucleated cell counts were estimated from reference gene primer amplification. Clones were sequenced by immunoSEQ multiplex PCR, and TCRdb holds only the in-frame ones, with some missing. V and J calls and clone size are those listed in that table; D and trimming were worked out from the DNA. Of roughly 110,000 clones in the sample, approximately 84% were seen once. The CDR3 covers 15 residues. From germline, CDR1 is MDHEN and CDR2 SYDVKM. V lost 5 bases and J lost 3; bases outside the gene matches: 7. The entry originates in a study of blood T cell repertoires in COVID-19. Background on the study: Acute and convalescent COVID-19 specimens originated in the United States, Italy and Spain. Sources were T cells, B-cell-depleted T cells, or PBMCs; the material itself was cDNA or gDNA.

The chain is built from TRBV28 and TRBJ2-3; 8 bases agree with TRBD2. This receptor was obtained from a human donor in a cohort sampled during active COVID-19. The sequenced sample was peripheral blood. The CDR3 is CASSPPGLETDTQYF. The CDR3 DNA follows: TGTGCCAGCAGTCCCCCGGGACTAGAGACAGATACGCAGTATTTT.